These T cell receptor beta chains were read from a single sample in a study of type 1 and type 2 diabetes patients. TCRdb reprocessed the multiplex PCR reads via MiXCR and lists one record per CDR3 protein. This sample carries about 270,000 distinct CDR3 sequences, roughly 44% of them seen once, and the ten largest clones take about an eighth. What was sequenced was peripheral blood mononuclear cells (PBMCs). The receptors originated from a man aged 18 to 30 with type 2 diabetes. The CDR3 runs from the conserved cysteine through the conserved F or W. Fields, in order: CDR3 length, clone size, V gene, CDR3 protein. Clone size is given for some rows only: seen once, a few or many times, or a class if the clone is expanded.

cdr3_length: 15; clone_size: few; v_call: TRBV7-2; cdr3_aa: CASSLEGTGEYGYTF
cdr3_length: 17; clone_size: many; v_call: TRBV7-8; cdr3_aa: CASTPKRAGGKDTEAFF
cdr3_length: 13; clone_size: many; v_call: TRBV15; cdr3_aa: CATSPVRVYEQYF
cdr3_length: 13; clone_size: .; v_call: TRBV6-5; cdr3_aa: CASSQPAAPGYTF
cdr3_length: 17; clone_size: .; v_call: TRBV19; cdr3_aa: CASSIKPSGMSSYEQYF
cdr3_length: 14; clone_size: .; v_call: TRBV13; cdr3_aa: CASREGGITGELFF
cdr3_length: 11; clone_size: .; v_call: TRBV19; cdr3_aa: CANGLGTPLHF
cdr3_length: 14; clone_size: many; v_call: TRBV2; cdr3_aa: CASSERLGKGTQYF
cdr3_length: 13; clone_size: .; v_call: TRBV4-1; cdr3_aa: CASSQGLSYEQYF
cdr3_length: 13; clone_size: .; v_call: TRBV20-1; cdr3_aa: CSASRQGTYELYF
cdr3_length: 14; clone_size: .; v_call: TRBV20-1; cdr3_aa: CSAKIGSSYNEQFF
cdr3_length: 14; clone_size: .; v_call: TRBV6-5; cdr3_aa: CASSSGQGSYEQYF
cdr3_length: 15; clone_size: few; v_call: TRBV9; cdr3_aa: CASSVAGGGGETQYF
cdr3_length: 12; clone_size: .; v_call: TRBV5-1; cdr3_aa: CASSPASNEQYF
cdr3_length: 16; clone_size: few; v_call: TRBV19; cdr3_aa: CASSIGSGWGRETQYF
cdr3_length: 15; clone_size: few; v_call: TRBV20-1; cdr3_aa: CSARGGEGRNQPQHF
cdr3_length: 16; clone_size: .; v_call: TRBV7-9; cdr3_aa: CASSPRDLGSYNEQFF
cdr3_length: 18; clone_size: .; v_call: TRBV20-1; cdr3_aa: CSADLGYRRRGGSSEQFF
cdr3_length: 13; clone_size: .; v_call: TRBV20-1; cdr3_aa: CSASAGSADTQYF
cdr3_length: 16; clone_size: .; v_call: TRBV7-8; cdr3_aa: CASSLGPGRYQETQYF
cdr3_length: 14; clone_size: .; v_call: TRBV20-1; cdr3_aa: CGGLAGVHDNEQFF
cdr3_length: 14; clone_size: few; v_call: TRBV7-2; cdr3_aa: CASSYGLAVYEQYF
cdr3_length: 12; clone_size: .; v_call: TRBV7-9; cdr3_aa: CASSTENQPQHF
cdr3_length: 15; clone_size: once; v_call: TRBV7-2; cdr3_aa: CASSPDGTSQTEQYF
cdr3_length: 16; clone_size: .; v_call: TRBV14; cdr3_aa: CASSQHPGQGLEKLFF
cdr3_length: 15; clone_size: .; v_call: TRBV6-6; cdr3_aa: CASSRGQGAVDTQYF
cdr3_length: 14; clone_size: few; v_call: TRBV24-1; cdr3_aa: CATSDGAVTDTQYF
cdr3_length: 15; clone_size: .; v_call: TRBV27; cdr3_aa: CASSWSTRGGYGYTF
cdr3_length: 15; clone_size: .; v_call: TRBV12-3/TRBV12-4; cdr3_aa: CASSFLVGSTYEQYF
cdr3_length: 13; clone_size: .; v_call: TRBV2; cdr3_aa: CASREDRYDTQYF
cdr3_length: 16; clone_size: .; v_call: TRBV10-1; cdr3_aa: CASSPLLDRDTDTQYF
cdr3_length: 14; clone_size: .; v_call: TRBV13; cdr3_aa: CASSLGGSYYGYTF
cdr3_length: 13; clone_size: .; v_call: TRBV30; cdr3_aa: CAWQAGGNEKLFF
cdr3_length: 15; clone_size: .; v_call: TRBV15; cdr3_aa: CATSREARGWETQYF
cdr3_length: 10; clone_size: .; v_call: TRBV20-1; cdr3_aa: CSAGPYGYTF
cdr3_length: 16; clone_size: few; v_call: TRBV15; cdr3_aa: CATSLRVGLESHEQYF
cdr3_length: 15; clone_size: once; v_call: TRBV19; cdr3_aa: CASSIDGGSPNEQFF
cdr3_length: 14; clone_size: few; v_call: TRBV27; cdr3_aa: CASMWDSSSYEQYF
cdr3_length: 11; clone_size: .; v_call: TRBV7-2; cdr3_aa: CASSLEMRQFF
cdr3_length: 13; clone_size: few; v_call: TRBV6-6; cdr3_aa: CASKRGENQPQHF
cdr3_length: 15; clone_size: once; v_call: TRBV20-1; cdr3_aa: CSARDLERVFITQYF
cdr3_length: 13; clone_size: many; v_call: TRBV25-1; cdr3_aa: CASRRGGLTEAFF
cdr3_length: 16; clone_size: .; v_call: TRBV5-1; cdr3_aa: CASSLVGLAAGNEQFF
cdr3_length: 14; clone_size: few; v_call: TRBV20-1; cdr3_aa: CSAPSSGHNSPLHF
cdr3_length: 13; clone_size: few; v_call: TRBV10-1; cdr3_aa: CASSSQQYTEAFF
cdr3_length: 15; clone_size: .; v_call: TRBV19; cdr3_aa: CASSGGLVLSTEAFF
cdr3_length: 12; clone_size: .; v_call: TRBV19; cdr3_aa: CASTSGGTEAFF
cdr3_length: 14; clone_size: many; v_call: TRBV30; cdr3_aa: CAWRDTAGANVLTF
cdr3_length: 15; clone_size: .; v_call: TRBV27; cdr3_aa: CASSSNWESSYEQYF
cdr3_length: 12; clone_size: .; v_call: TRBV12-3/TRBV12-4; cdr3_aa: CASARGTGELFF
cdr3_length: 14; clone_size: few; v_call: TRBV19; cdr3_aa: CASSMPGVGQPQHF
cdr3_length: 15; clone_size: few; v_call: TRBV7-6; cdr3_aa: CASSGRESITGELFF
cdr3_length: 14; clone_size: .; v_call: TRBV7-8; cdr3_aa: CASSSPGPRVEQFF
cdr3_length: 16; clone_size: .; v_call: TRBV5-1; cdr3_aa: CASRTRVGDHPYEQYF
cdr3_length: 13; clone_size: once; v_call: TRBV20-1; cdr3_aa: CSARENRGDEQYF
cdr3_length: 13; clone_size: few; v_call: TRBV13; cdr3_aa: CASSPGGGGELFF
cdr3_length: 15; clone_size: few; v_call: TRBV6-6; cdr3_aa: CASSPQGLYNSPLHF